The clone carrying this TCR beta chain was picked up many times. Its specificity is not known. This sample was included in a study of spatial heterogeneity in lung cancer. Study context: Compared with alpha-chain sequences, beta-chain sequences were consistently detected in greater numbers.

Using its own MiXCR run on the 5' RACE reads, TCRdb lists one record per CDR3 protein. The sample includes 13,000 or so distinct CDR3 sequences, approximately 3.8% of them seen just once. Specified time point: sample taken at primary tumor resection. No cells were sorted before sequencing. The whole RNA sequenced was extracted from tumor, nontumor lung or frozen PBMC. Findings and caveats of the study: Detection of ubiquitous tumor TCRs in blood was higher at resection than follow-up.

Trimming cost V 3 bases and J 6 bases, with 16 bases left between them. Germline V lookup: CDR1 LGHNA, CDR2 YSLEER. This CDR3 has 15 amino acids. The sample consisted of PBMCs, taken at surgery. The gene calls are TRBV4-3 and TRBJ2-3, with D perhaps matching TRBD2 (7 bases). The source of this sequence is a male donor with early-stage non-small cell lung cancer. The CDR3, as DNA: TGCGCCAGCAGCCATTCTGGGGGGGCGGAGGATACGCAGTATTTT. Translating it yields CASSHSGGAEDTQYF.